The 22 T cell receptor beta chains given below trace back to one sample, sequenced in a study of technical replicates of blood from a few donors. Sequenced by immunoSEQ multiplex PCR; TCRdb stores in-frame clones only, minus some. The profile shows approximately 59,000 clones, approximately 84% of them singletons. The sequenced material came from PBMCs. The receptors stem from a human donor in good health. Some clones in this sample may be carry-over from other donors' samples.

V gene TRBV25-1 combines with J gene TRBJ1-1; 7 bases line up with TRBD1. Germline CDR1 and CDR2: MGHDK and SYGVNS. This CDR3 contains 13 residues. The V segment lost 7 bases and the J segment 7 bases; nucleotides outside the gene matches: 9. The CDR3 loop is CASIPRDRLEAFF. Here the CDR3 DNA reads TGTGCCAGCATCCCCAGGGACAGACTTGAAGCTTTCTTT.

V usage is TRBV19 and J usage is TRBJ1-6; 8 positions agree with TRBD1. V shed 3 bases and J 6 bases; nucleotides not matched to a gene: 1. Germline V gene data show CDR1 as LNHDA and CDR2 as SQIVND (reference sequence). This CDR3 has 14 residues. The CDR3 spells CASSMTGANSPLHF. DNA for the CDR3: TGTGCCAGTAGTATGACAGGGGCTAATTCACCCCTCCACTTT.

The V and J genes are TRBV4-1 and TRBJ2-1; D gene uncertain. CDR3 size: 14 residues. Trimming removed 4 bases from V and 1 base from J, with 8 bases in between. The V gene's germline CDR1 is MGHRA and CDR2 YSYEKL. The CDR3 coding sequence is TGCGCCAGCAGCCGTGCTATGTCCTACAATGAGCAGTTCTTC. It yields the protein CASSRAMSYNEQFF.

The V call is TRBV9, the J call TRBJ2-5; D remains unclear. The CDR3 spans 12 residues. Germline CDR1 and CDR2: SGDLS and YYNGEE. The V end lost 5 bases, the J end lost 5 bases, and 10 bases lay between the germline ends. CDR3 residues: CASSLSGETQYF. CDR3 DNA: TGTGCCAGCAGTCTATCCGGGGAGACCCAGTACTTC.

This rearrangement joins TRBV11-2 to TRBJ2-7; maybe TRBD2 (5 bases). Germline CDR1 SGHAT, CDR2 FQNNGV. The ends were cut back, 5 bases at V and 0 bases at J, with 17 bases in the middle. The CDR3 is 16 amino acids. The DNA of the CDR3 is TGTGCCAGCAGCCGTCCGGGATGGTCTAGCTCCTACGAGCAGTACTTC. As protein: CASSRPGWSSSYEQYF.

The chain uses TRBV9 and TRBJ2-3; TRBD1 aligns across 7 bases. CDR1 is SGDLS and CDR2 is YYNGEE in the germline V gene. This CDR3 is 15 amino acids long. Losses at the gene ends were 4 bases for V and 0 bases for J; bases not matched to a gene: 5. CDR3 in DNA: TGTGCCAGCAGCCCTCGGGACAGCAGCACAGATACGCAGTATTTT. Translation: CASSPRDSSTDTQYF.

This clone was found once. The chain is built from TRBV6-1 and TRBJ2-1; no clear D. With 4 bases removed from V and 2 bases from J, the gap between germline ends came to 9 bases. There are 14 residues in the CDR3. Germline V CDR1 and CDR2: MNHNS, SASEGT. The CDR3 bases are TGTGCCAGCAGTGTTAACAGCCCCTACAATGAGCAGTTCTTC. This sequence encodes CASSVNSPYNEQFF.

The chain carries TRBV7-8 and TRBJ1-6, with D perhaps matching TRBD1 (6 bases). Trimming took 5 bases from V and 0 from J, leaving 14 bases between them. The CDR3 is made up of 17 amino acids. The V gene's germline CDR1 is SGHVS and CDR2 FQNEAQ. CDR3 sequence (DNA): TGTGCCAGCAGCCCAGGACAGCGGAGCTCCTATAATTCACCCCTCCACTTT. This codes for CASSPGQRSSYNSPLHF. Full variable domain (missing parts from reference TRBV7-8 and TRBJ1-6): GAGVSQSPRYKVAKRGQDVALRCDPISGHVSLFWYQQALGQGPEFLTYFQNEAQLDKSGLPSDRFFAERPEGSVSTLKIQRTQQEDSAVYLCASSPGQRSSYNSPLHFGNGTRLTVT.

The rearrangement uses TRBV10-3 and TRBJ2-7; possibly TRBD1 for D (5 bases). The length of the CDR3 is 13 residues. V was pared by 10 bases and J by 2 bases, with 15 bases between. CDR1 is ENHRY, CDR2 SYGVKD, per germline. In DNA form, the CDR3 reads TGTGCCACAAAGGGCCAGGGAACCTACGAGCAGTACTTC. It yields the protein CATKGQGTYEQYF.

The chain couples TRBV11-1 to TRBJ2-5; 9 bases line up with TRBD2. Per germline, CDR1 SGHAT and CDR2 FQDESV (reference sequence). V was pared by 5 bases and J by 4 bases, with 11 bases of the junction left unmatched. This CDR3 comprises 16 residues. CDR3 loop: CASSPKTSGRRETQYF. The CDR3 bases are TGTGCCAGCAGCCCCAAGACTAGCGGAAGAAGAGAGACCCAGTACTTC.

This chain connects TRBV5-5 to TRBJ1-1, with 8 bases lining up with TRBD1. Per germline, CDR1 SGHKS and CDR2 YYEKEE (reference sequence). The junction had 10 bases not matched to a gene; V was cut back by 1 base and J by 5 bases. The CDR3 has 16 residues. Here the CDR3 DNA reads TGTGCCAGCAGCTTGTCTGGACAGGGTGCCGCGACTGAAGCTTTCTTT. Translation gives CASSLSGQGAATEAFF.

The table lists this clone with a count of one. This rearrangement joins TRBV5-1 to TRBJ2-5; D might be TRBD2 (5 bases). CDR3 length: 15 amino acids. Trimming took 0 bases from V and 7 from J, leaving 16 bases between them. CDR1 and CDR2 from the germline V gene are SGHRS and YFSETQ. The CDR3 DNA sequence: TGCGCCAGCAGCTTGGGGGGAACTAGATTCGGGACCCAGTACTTC. Translation: CASSLGGTRFGTQYF.

This clone was detected a few times. The rearrangement joins TRBV7-9 to TRBJ1-1; a weak D match, TRBD1 (5 bases). Germline CDR1 reads SEHNR; CDR2 reads FQNEAQ (reference sequence). CDR3 length: 11 amino acids. Trimming stripped 11 bases from V and 14 bases from J, with 21 bases between. This chain's CDR3 is CASRAAATIFF. The CDR3 DNA is TGTGCCTCCAGGGCGGCTGCCACGATCTTCTTT.

V gene TRBV25-1 combines with J gene TRBJ2-3; D gene ambiguous. The CDR3 sequence is 11 residues long. The germline gives CDR1 MGHDK, CDR2 SYGVNS. The V end lost 9 bases, the J end lost 2 bases, and 6 bases lay between the germline ends. The CDR3 DNA reads TGTGCCAGTCGACTCACAGATACGCAGTATTTT. This codes for CASRLTDTQYF.

The J gene is TRBJ2-3, the V gene TRBV29-1, with D possibly being TRBD2 (6 bases). This CDR3 spans 13 amino acids. CDR1 and CDR2 from the germline V gene are SQVTM and ANQGSEA. Trimming cost V 3 bases and J 0 bases, with 7 bases left between them. CDR3 nucleotide sequence: TGCAGCGTTGAGGAGGGGAGCACAGATACGCAGTATTTT. Translating it yields CSVEEGSTDTQYF.

The CDR3, as DNA: TGTGCCAGCAGCGTACAAGGGGCAGATACGCAGTATTTT. Protein: CASSVQGADTQYF. The genes are TRBV9 and TRBJ2-3, with a weak D call TRBD1 (5 bases). V lost 1 base to trimming and J lost 4 bases, with 7 bases between them. From germline, CDR1 is SGDLS and CDR2 YYNGEE. The CDR3 extends over 13 amino acids. The whole variable domain, remainder taken from reference TRBV9 and TRBJ2-3, is DSGVTQTPKHLITATGQRVTLRCSPRSGDLSVYWYQQSLDQGLQFLIQYYNGEERAKGNILERFSAQQFPDLHSELNLSSLELGDSALYFCASSVQGADTQYFGPGTRLTVL.

V is TRBV9 and J is TRBJ1-2; D might be TRBD1 (6 bases). CDR3 size: 13 residues. The germline V and J ends were trimmed by 0 bases and 7 bases, with 10 bases remaining between them. Per germline, CDR1 SGDLS and CDR2 YYNGEE. The CDR3 DNA reads as TGTGCCAGCAGCGTAGCAGGGGTTGGTGGCTACACCTTC. It specifies CASSVAGVGGYTF.

V gene TRBV6-4 combines with J gene TRBJ2-3; D remains unclear. The CDR3 covers 12 residues. Trimming stripped 7 bases from V and 1 base from J, with 6 bases between. Germline V lookup: CDR1 MRHNA, CDR2 SNTAGT. The CDR3 sequence is CASTFGTDTQYF. In DNA, the CDR3 is TGTGCCAGCACCTTCGGCACAGATACGCAGTATTTT.

The genes are TRBV11-2 and TRBJ2-7; 12 bases are a match to TRBD2. The CDR3 runs 15 residues. Germline lookup yields CDR1 SGHAT and CDR2 FQNNGV. After removal of 3 bases from V and 6 bases from J, the junction contained 6 bases not matched to a gene. The CDR3 bases are TGTGCCAGCAGCTTCTCTAGCGGGGGGGCCCTCGAGCAGTACTTC. This encodes CASSFSSGGALEQYF.

The gene calls are TRBV7-2 and TRBJ2-5; 12 bases line up with TRBD2. The CDR3 is 16 amino acids. V shed 2 bases and J 4 bases; nucleotides not matched to a gene: 5. The germline V gene encodes CDR1 SGHTA and CDR2 FQGNSA. CDR3 amino acids: CASSLRLAGVRETQYF. The CDR3 DNA is TGTGCCAGCAGCTTAAGACTAGCGGGAGTACGAGAGACCCAGTACTTC.

J is TRBJ2-5 and V is TRBV4-3; TRBD1 matches 7 bases. Germline V lookup: CDR1 LGHNA, CDR2 YSLEER. The CDR3 extends over 15 amino acids. Trimming cost V 0 bases and J 6 bases; bases outside gene matches: 7. In DNA, the CDR3 is TGCGCCAGCAGCCAAGATATAAACAGGGGCCAGACCCAGTACTTC. As protein: CASSQDINRGQTQYF.

The gene calls are TRBV5-4 and TRBJ2-1, with 9 bases fitting TRBD2. V shed 0 bases and J 3 bases; nucleotides not matched to a gene: 4. Germline-derived CDR1 and CDR2 are SGHNT and YYREEE (reference sequence). This CDR3 region has 16 residues. CDR3 bases: TGTGCCAGCAGCTTGGGGACTAGCGATTTCTACAATGAGCAGTTCTTC. This gives the protein CASSLGTSDFYNEQFF.